This T cell receptor (beta chain) was sequenced for a study of T cell repertoires in cytomegalovirus infection. This clonotype was found a few times. A single record per CDR3 protein comes from TCRdb applying MiXCR to the reads. The sample lists roughly 720,000 distinct CDR3 sequences; about 40% were seen once. Germline values: CDR1 MNHNS, CDR2 SASEGT. V trimming: 7 bases; J trimming: 6 bases; junction bases outside the gene matches: 11. The CDR3 runs to 14 residues. Sequences were obtained from PBMCs. The sequence was collected from a human donor in good health (CMV status not recorded). Some clones in this sample may be carry-over from other donors' samples. The chain is built from TRBV6-1 and TRBJ1-1; 7 bases are a match to TRBD1. CDR3 sequence: CASTTPGGFAEAFF. The CDR3 nucleotides read TGTGCCAGCACCACACCAGGGGGGTTCGCTGAAGCTTTCTTT.